Detailed here is one TCR beta chain. Antigen specificity is unknown. This entry comes from a study of CD8 T cells in ankylosing spondylitis. Study-level results: Seemingly distinctive of ankylosing spondylitis blood was a TCR beta motif formed by eight highly homologous variants. Significant enrichment of disease-linked clones was reported in matched ankylosing spondylitis synovial fluid. Relatively rare in peripheral blood, disease-linked clones were also CD8+.

Per the germline V gene, CDR1 is LNHNV and CDR2 is YYDKDF (reference sequence). The junction had 4 bases not matched to a gene; V was cut back by 1 base and J by 6 bases. CDR3 length: 14 amino acids. TCR beta libraries were made by quantitative 5'-RACE with molecular barcodes. TCRdb redid the calling of the 5' RACE reads with MiXCR, one entry per CDR3 protein. Of over 700,000 distinct CDR3 sequences detected, under 20% appear once; the ten largest clones hold 15% to 20%. This chain joins TRBV15 and TRBJ2-7; TRBD2 agrees at 9 bases. The sequencing sample was made of blood, either unsorted or a sorted T cell fraction (not recorded which). The receptor comes from a male donor with ankylosing spondylitis. CDR3: CATSRGGLASEQYF. CDR3 nucleotides: TGTGCCACCAGCAGAGGGGGACTAGCCTCCGAGCAGTACTTC.